This T cell receptor (beta chain) was found in a study of cytotoxic CD8 clonotypes in ibrutinib-treated CLL. Study-level background: Following treatment for a median roughly 13 months, range 6 to 36, response samples were then taken. General observations from the study: Public clonotypes, found uncommonly, either contracted or stayed stable on treatment. Clonality showed a rise at ibrutinib response that reversed toward baseline at progression.

Trimming removed 5 bases from V and 2 bases from J; junction bases left unmatched: 8. CDR3 length: 18 residues. Germline V gene sequence: CDR1 MDHEN, CDR2 SYDVKM. Clones were read by immunoSEQ multiplex PCR, and TCRdb kept only the in-frame ones, dropping some. The table lists around 160,000 clones, roughly 88% of them singletons, with 3% to 3.5% in the top ten. Of note for this clone: Its antigen is still unknown.

V and J are TRBV28 and TRBJ2-1, with 14 bases matching TRBD2. Sequenced material: PBMCs, taken at disease progression, from a patient treated with ibrutinib. The TCR comes from a human donor with chronic lymphocytic leukemia. CDR3 protein: CASSEPGLAGVAYNEQFF. The CDR3 bases are TGTGCCAGCAGTGAACCGGGACTAGCGGGAGTGGCCTACAATGAGCAGTTCTTC.